Listed here are 25 T cell receptor beta chains from one sample, sequenced in a study of T cells in narcolepsy. Clones were sequenced by immunoSEQ multiplex PCR, and TCRdb holds only the in-frame ones, with some missing. The sample records just over 20,000 clones, about 90% being singletons. Input material: CD45RA- memory CD4+ T cells from PBMCs. All receptors derive from a human donor with narcolepsy.

For this clone: The same CDR3 arises from other DNA sequences in this sample as well. The chain is built from TRBV19 and TRBJ1-5; D unresolved. V was trimmed by 8 bases and J by 2 bases, leaving 16 bases between them. Germline assignment: CDR1 LNHDA and CDR2 SQIVND (reference sequence). CDR3 length: 15 residues. CDR3 coding DNA: TGTGCCAGTCGTCCCGATGGCGGGGGCAATCAGCCCCAGCATTTT. Protein: CASRPDGGGNQPQHF.

This clone was seen more than once but under ten times. Other nucleotide sequences from this sample produce the same CDR3. V usage is TRBV6-5 and J usage is TRBJ1-4, with 9 nucleotides matching TRBD1. CDR1 is MNHEY and CDR2 is SVGAGI in the germline V gene. The CDR3 spans 14 residues. With 5 bases clipped from V and 8 bases from J, the junction kept 6 bases outside the gene matches. In DNA, the CDR3 is TGTGCCAGCAGTCGGACAGGGGAAGGCGAAAAACTGTTTTTT. It translates to CASSRTGEGEKLFF.

The gene calls are TRBV28 and TRBJ2-5; 7 bases map to TRBD1. The CDR3 is made up of 14 amino acids. V shed 5 bases, J shed 3 bases, and the junction held 6 bases outside the gene matches. CDR1 is MDHEN, CDR2 SYDVKM, per germline. CDR3 in DNA: TGTGCCAGCAGTGAAAGACAGGGAAAAGAGACCCAGTACTTC. This gives the protein CASSERQGKETQYF.

The chain links TRBV19 to TRBJ1-3; 11 bases agree with TRBD1. Germline CDR1 reads LNHDA; CDR2 reads SQIVND (reference sequence). This CDR3 region has 14 residues. V was clipped by 8 bases and J by 5 bases; unmatched bases: 5. CDR3 nucleotide sequence: TGTGCCAGTGGGGACAGGGGGATTCGAAACACCATATATTTT. This gives the protein CASGDRGIRNTIYF. The full variable domain, rest sourced from reference TRBV19 and TRBJ1-3, is DGGITQSPKYLFRKEGQNVTLSCEQNLNHDAMYWYRQDPGQGLRLIYYSQIVNDFQKGDIAEGYSVSREKKESFPLTVTSAQKNPTAFYLCASGDRGIRNTIYFGEGSWLTVV.

The chain employs TRBV10-3 and TRBJ1-2; 9 nucleotides agree with TRBD1. There are 16 residues in the CDR3. Losses at the gene ends were 0 bases for V and 4 bases for J; bases not matched to a gene: 6. Germline V gene sequence: CDR1 ENHRY, CDR2 SYGVKD. The CDR3 spells CAISESKTTGGYGYTF. The CDR3 DNA reads TGTGCCATCAGTGAGTCGAAGACGACAGGGGGCTATGGCTACACCTTC.

A few counts support this clone. The sample has other DNA sequences that encode this CDR3 too. The chain couples TRBV7-8 to TRBJ2-7; the match to TRBD2 covers 9 bases. The CDR3 contains 17 residues. Germline V gene data show CDR1 as SGHVS and CDR2 as FQNEAQ. Trimming removed 3 bases from V and 2 bases from J; junction bases left unmatched: 11. The CDR3 protein is CASSLGAGGFDPYEQYF. DNA for the CDR3: TGTGCCAGCAGCTTGGGGGCGGGGGGGTTTGATCCCTACGAGCAGTACTTC.

The chain joins TRBV5-1 to TRBJ1-3; TRBD1 might be the D (5 bases). The germline V gene has CDR1 SGHRS and CDR2 YFSETQ. The CDR3 is 15 amino acids. V was pared by 1 base and J by 2 bases, with 10 bases between. CDR3 DNA sequence: TGCGCCAGCAGCTTGTCAGGGATCCCTGGAAACACCATATATTTT. Translated, it gives CASSLSGIPGNTIYF.

The rearrangement joins TRBV18 to TRBJ2-5; D unclear. The CDR3 loop spans 14 amino acids. The V gene lost 0 bases and the J gene lost 2 bases, with 7 bases spanning the gap. CDR1 is KGHSH and CDR2 is LQKENI in the germline V gene. The CDR3 spells CASSPPTVQETQYF. Written as DNA, the CDR3 is TGTGCCAGCTCACCACCTACGGTACAAGAGACCCAGTACTTC.

This sequence joins TRBV28 and TRBJ1-2, with D tentatively TRBD1 (6 bases). V was clipped by 6 bases and J by 7 bases, with 15 bases between them. This CDR3 is built from 13 residues. From germline, CDR1 is MDHEN and CDR2 SYDVKM. The CDR3 sequence is CASRVQGVRGYTF. The CDR3 bases are TGTGCCAGCAGAGTACAGGGTGTTCGTGGCTACACCTTC.

The V call is TRBV19, the J call TRBJ2-6; 7 nucleotides line up with TRBD1. CDR1 and CDR2 from the germline V gene are LNHDA and SQIVND (reference sequence). The CDR3 is 17 amino acids. V trimming: 5 bases; J trimming: 0 bases; junction bases outside the gene matches: 7. The CDR3 loop is CASSWGQRFSGANVLTF. The DNA of the CDR3 is TGTGCCAGTAGTTGGGGACAGCGCTTCTCTGGGGCCAACGTCCTGACTTTC.

The V and J genes are TRBV7-3 and TRBJ2-5, with 7 positions matching TRBD1. Germline CDR1 is SGHTA and CDR2 is FQGTGA. The CDR3 is 13 residues long. Unmatched junction bases numbered 1, after V lost 5 bases and J lost 1 base. CDR3: CASSDRVQETQYF. In nucleotides, the CDR3 is TGTGCCAGCAGCGACAGGGTCCAAGAGACCCAGTACTTC. The whole variable domain, remainder taken from reference TRBV7-3 and TRBJ2-5, is GAGVSQTPSNKVTEKGKYVELRCDPISGHTALYWYRQSLGQGPEFLIYFQGTGAADDSGLPNDRFFAVRPEGSVSTLKIQRTERGDSAVYLCASSDRVQETQYFGPGTRLLVL.

This chain joins TRBV5-1 and TRBJ2-3; D might be TRBD2 (8 bases). The CDR3 runs 16 residues. CDR1 and CDR2 from the germline V gene are SGHRS and YFSETQ. Between the trimmed V and J ends, which lost 4 bases and 1 base, there was a span of 16 bases. The CDR3 region is CASSPGGGRGTDTQYF. CDR3 DNA sequence: TGCGCCAGCAGCCCGGGAGGGGGCCGGGGCACAGATACGCAGTATTTT.

The chain joins TRBV15 to TRBJ2-4, with D tentatively TRBD1 (5 bases). Trimming removed 5 bases at V and 11 bases at J, with 22 bases between. Per germline, CDR1 LNHNV and CDR2 YYDKDF (reference sequence). The CDR3 covers 15 residues. The CDR3 is CATSSRAADFRVQYF. Written as DNA, the CDR3 is TGTGCCACCAGCTCCAGGGCAGCTGATTTTCGGGTTCAGTACTTC.

The chain carries TRBV6-1 and TRBJ2-7; D uncertain. The CDR3 length is 15 residues. Looked up from germline, CDR1 is MNHNS and CDR2 is SASEGT. V lost 1 base and J 3 bases, leaving 13 bases between the germline ends. The CDR3 reads CASSEEVYSYYEQYF. The CDR3 region has the DNA TGTGCCAGCAGTGAAGAGGTATACAGCTACTACGAGCAGTACTTC.

The genes are TRBV19 and TRBJ2-7; D might be TRBD1 (5 bases). The CDR3 is 14 residues long. In germline, CDR1 is LNHDA, CDR2 SQIVND (reference sequence). Trimming shortened V by 1 base and J by 1 base, and 8 bases separated the two germline ends. The CDR3 reads CASSIGGPSYEQYF. Here the CDR3 DNA reads TGTGCCAGTAGTATAGGGGGCCCATCCTACGAGCAGTACTTC.

The chain recombines TRBV30 with TRBJ2-3; tentatively, D is TRBD1 (6 bases). Trimming left V 3 bases short and J 1 base short, with 11 bases between. Per the germline V gene, CDR1 is GTSNPN and CDR2 is SVGIG (reference sequence). The CDR3 consists of 14 residues. The CDR3 sequence: CAWRSDRGTDTQYF. The DNA for the CDR3 is TGTGCCTGGAGGTCGGACAGAGGCACAGATACGCAGTATTTT. Filled out from reference TRBV30 and TRBJ2-3, the complete variable domain reads SQTIHQWPATLVQPVGSPLSLECTVEGTSNPNLYWYRQAAGRGLQLLFYSVGIGQISSEVPQNLSASRPQDRQFILSSKKLLLSDSGFYLCAWRSDRGTDTQYFGPGTRLTVL.

The chain carries TRBV6-5 and TRBJ1-5; weak D call: TRBD1 (5 bases). Trimming stripped 6 bases from V and 1 base from J, with 13 bases between. Germline V gene data show CDR1 as MNHEY and CDR2 as SVGAGI. This CDR3 is built from 15 residues. The CDR3, as DNA: TGTGCCAGCAGGGGCGCGCAGGGAAGCAATCAGCCCCAGCATTTT. Encoded protein: CASRGAQGSNQPQHF.

The chain has TRBV10-3 and TRBJ2-3; D not resolved. The V gene lost 3 bases and the J gene lost 7 bases, with 11 bases spanning the gap. This CDR3 is built from 13 residues. Germline values: CDR1 ENHRY, CDR2 SYGVKD. CDR3 nucleotide sequence: TGTGCCATCAGTGACAGCTCTTCCAATACGCAGTATTTT. Protein sequence: CAISDSSSNTQYF.

The rearrangement joins TRBV15 to TRBJ2-7; tentative D call: TRBD2 (6 bases). The V gene lost 1 base and the J gene lost 1 base, with 17 bases spanning the gap. CDR1 and CDR2 from the germline V gene are LNHNV and YYDKDF (reference sequence). This CDR3 has 17 amino acids. The CDR3 bases are TGTGCCACCAGCAGAGGTTTTAATCGGGACTTTTCCTACGAGCAGTACTTC. Its protein is CATSRGFNRDFSYEQYF.

The chain joins TRBV7-8 to TRBJ1-5, with a tentative D call TRBD1 (5 bases). This CDR3 contains 15 residues. Germline assignment: CDR1 SGHVS and CDR2 FQNEAQ. V was pared by 3 bases and J by 4 bases, with 13 bases between. The CDR3 loop is CASSLTEQKNQPQHF. DNA for the CDR3: TGTGCCAGCAGCTTGACAGAGCAGAAAAATCAGCCCCAGCATTTT.

This clone was seen more than once but under ten times. The V gene is TRBV30, the J gene TRBJ2-3; no firm D call. V was pared by 1 base and J by 6 bases, with 23 bases between. The germline CDR1 and CDR2 sequences are GTSNPN and SVGIG (reference sequence). The CDR3 length is 17 residues. Written as DNA, the CDR3 is TGTGCCTGGAGTGAGTTACTGGCGGTGCGTCCGACGGATACGCAGTATTTT. Its translation: CAWSELLAVRPTDTQYF.

This clone was seen a single time. The chain is built from TRBV4-3 and TRBJ2-5; possible D gene TRBD2, 5 bases. The CDR3 loop spans 16 amino acids. Germline lookup yields CDR1 LGHNA and CDR2 YSLEER. V was pared by 0 bases and J by 4 bases, with 15 bases between. CDR3 in DNA: TGCGCCAGCAGCCAAGAGCTAGCTCAAGGTCGAGAGACCCAGTACTTC. It is translated as CASSQELAQGRETQYF.

V is TRBV19 and J is TRBJ1-2; TRBD1 aligns across 7 bases. The V gene's germline CDR1 is LNHDA and CDR2 SQIVND (reference sequence). The CDR3 is 15 amino acids. Unmatched junction bases numbered 9, after V lost 5 bases and J lost 3 bases. The CDR3 DNA sequence: TGTGCCAGTAGTCCCTACAGGGGTGGGGACTATGGCTACACCTTC. The encoded protein is CASSPYRGGDYGYTF.

The chain couples TRBV6-4 to TRBJ2-6; D might be TRBD2 (6 bases). V dropped 1 base and J dropped 0 bases, with 13 bases sitting between them. Germline values: CDR1 MRHNA, CDR2 SNTAGT. The CDR3 runs to 18 residues. This chain's CDR3 is CASSDFAGRSSGANVLTF. Here the CDR3 DNA reads TGTGCCAGCAGTGACTTCGCGGGGCGTAGCTCTGGGGCCAACGTCCTGACTTTC.

V gene TRBV18 combines with J gene TRBJ1-1; tentative D call: TRBD1 (5 bases). The CDR3 runs 16 residues. Germline CDR1 and CDR2: KGHSH and LQKENI. V gave up 2 bases and J gave up 1 base, with 14 bases separating them. CDR3 coding DNA: TGTGCCAGCTCACCAGCGGGGCGACAGAAGAACACTGAAGCTTTCTTT. Its protein product is CASSPAGRQKNTEAFF.